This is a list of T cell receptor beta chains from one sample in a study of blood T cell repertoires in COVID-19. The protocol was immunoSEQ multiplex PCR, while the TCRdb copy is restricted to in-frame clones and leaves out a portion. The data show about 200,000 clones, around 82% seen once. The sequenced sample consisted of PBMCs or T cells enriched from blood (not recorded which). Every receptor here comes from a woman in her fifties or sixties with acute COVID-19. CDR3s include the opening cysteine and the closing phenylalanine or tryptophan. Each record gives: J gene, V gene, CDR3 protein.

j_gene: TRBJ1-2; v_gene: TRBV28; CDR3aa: CASTGTPNYGYTF
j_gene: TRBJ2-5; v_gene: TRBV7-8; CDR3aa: CASSFSGTGAQETQYF
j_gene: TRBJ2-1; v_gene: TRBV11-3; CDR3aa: CASSLVGTAQYNEQFF
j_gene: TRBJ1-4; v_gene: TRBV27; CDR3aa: CASSLRTLATNEKLFF
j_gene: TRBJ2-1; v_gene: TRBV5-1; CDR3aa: CASSLDQGGNEQFF
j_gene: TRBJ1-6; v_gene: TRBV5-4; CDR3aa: CASSAGTGDIQPLHF
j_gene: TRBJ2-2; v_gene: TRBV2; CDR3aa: CASSEHLGSGELFF
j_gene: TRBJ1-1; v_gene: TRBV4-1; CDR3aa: CASSPGQGLTEAFF
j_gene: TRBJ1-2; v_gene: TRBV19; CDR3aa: CASSPGQWNYGYTF
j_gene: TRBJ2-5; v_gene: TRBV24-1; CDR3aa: CATSGWTEREQETQYF
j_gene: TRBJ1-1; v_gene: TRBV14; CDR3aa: CASSQARTGRAEAFF
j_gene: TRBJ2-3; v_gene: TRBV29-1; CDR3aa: CSASGGRSDTQYF
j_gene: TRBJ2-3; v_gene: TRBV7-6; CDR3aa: CASSLNLRLAGLMDTQYF
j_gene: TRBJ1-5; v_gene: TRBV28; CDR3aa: CASSPPGGGQPQHF
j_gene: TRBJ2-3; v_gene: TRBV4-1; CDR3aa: CASSQGRGTDTQYF
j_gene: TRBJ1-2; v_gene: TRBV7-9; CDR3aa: CASSLGTGSGGTYGYTF
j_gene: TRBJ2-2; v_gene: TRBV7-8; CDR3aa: CASSRTGTNTGELFF
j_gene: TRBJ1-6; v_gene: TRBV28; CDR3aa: CASSLRQGSSPLHF
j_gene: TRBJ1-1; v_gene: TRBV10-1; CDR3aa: CASSKTAGTEAFF
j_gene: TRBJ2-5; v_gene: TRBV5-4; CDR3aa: CASSPRGDSGGAGETQYF
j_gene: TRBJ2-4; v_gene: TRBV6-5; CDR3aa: CASHRLGAGNIQYF
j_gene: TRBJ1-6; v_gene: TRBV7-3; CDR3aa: CASSVDYNSPLHF
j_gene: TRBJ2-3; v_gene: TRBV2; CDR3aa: CASSAGGWGTDTQYF
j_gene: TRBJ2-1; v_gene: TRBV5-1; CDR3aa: CASRDRGIDEQFF
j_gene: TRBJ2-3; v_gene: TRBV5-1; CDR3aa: CASSTGGLPDTQYF
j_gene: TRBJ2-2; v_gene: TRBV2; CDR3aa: CASSSRRANTGELFF
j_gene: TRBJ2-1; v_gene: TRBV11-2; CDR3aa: CASSLEGTSGGAAHNEQFF
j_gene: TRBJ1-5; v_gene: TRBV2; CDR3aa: CASSDRGNQPQHF
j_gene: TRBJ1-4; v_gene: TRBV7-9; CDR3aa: CASSSALGGTPNEKLFF
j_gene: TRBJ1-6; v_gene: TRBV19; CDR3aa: CASSIAKTGLAPLHF
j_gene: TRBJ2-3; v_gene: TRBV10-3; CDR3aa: CAMRQGAKDTQYF
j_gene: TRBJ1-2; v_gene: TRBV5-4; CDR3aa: CASSFWGPDGYTF
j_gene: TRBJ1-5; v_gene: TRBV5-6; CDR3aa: CASSPSAQGAGQPQHF
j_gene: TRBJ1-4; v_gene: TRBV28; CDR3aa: CASTGQGLNEKLFF
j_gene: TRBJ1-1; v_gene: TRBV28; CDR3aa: CASSLRRLRERVF
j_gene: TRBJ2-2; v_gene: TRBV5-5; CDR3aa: CASSSLVANTGELFF
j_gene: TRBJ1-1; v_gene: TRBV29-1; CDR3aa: CSVAQAWNTEAFF
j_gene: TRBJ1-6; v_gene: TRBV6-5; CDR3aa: CASSYSGQTNSPLHF
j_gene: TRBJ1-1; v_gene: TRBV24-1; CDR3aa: CATSDPNRGEAFF
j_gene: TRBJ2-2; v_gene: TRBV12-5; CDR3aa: CASGLVLDSYPGELFF
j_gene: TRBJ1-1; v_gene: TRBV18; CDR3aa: CASSPATGVRTEAFF
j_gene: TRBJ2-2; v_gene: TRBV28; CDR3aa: CASSTSGTGGGELFF
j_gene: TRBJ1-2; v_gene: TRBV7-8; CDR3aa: CASSPQQGSYGYTF
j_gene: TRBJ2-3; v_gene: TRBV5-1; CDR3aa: CASSGYSGAGTDTQYF
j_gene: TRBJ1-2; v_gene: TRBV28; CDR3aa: CASGTGQGSYGYTF
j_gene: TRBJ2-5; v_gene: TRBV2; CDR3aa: CASRVGGGQGETQYF
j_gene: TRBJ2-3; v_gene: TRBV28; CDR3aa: CASIQGDTQYF
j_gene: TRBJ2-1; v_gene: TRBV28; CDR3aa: CASSSPGQASYNEQFF
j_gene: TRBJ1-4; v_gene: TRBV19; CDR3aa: CASSIKPTGHWVANEKLFF
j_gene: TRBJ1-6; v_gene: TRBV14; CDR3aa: CASSQGTSTRNSPLHF
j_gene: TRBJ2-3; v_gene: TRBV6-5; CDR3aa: CASRDRVTDTQYF
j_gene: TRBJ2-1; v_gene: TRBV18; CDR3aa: CASSPPWLDNEQFF
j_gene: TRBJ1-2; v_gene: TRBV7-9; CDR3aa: CASSSGYGYTF